This T cell receptor (beta chain) was recovered during a study of CD8 T cells in Susac syndrome. In the study overall: Within the sequenced group of Susac syndrome patients, 5 or 6 showed active disease and eight or nine were in remission.

FACS enriched CD8+ TEMRA cells, while bulk CD8+ and CD4+ were negatively isolated. This clonotype occurred a few times. With random hexamers, reverse transcription was performed on roughly 0.5 to 1 ug of RNA. Across 54 Vbeta and 13 Jbeta, TCR beta CDR3 was amplified with immunoSEQ multiplex PCR. TCRdb reanalysed the immunoSEQ multiplex PCR reads using MiXCR and keeps one entry per CDR3 protein. The sample yields around 130,000 distinct CDR3 sequences, nearly 96% seen once. Germline V gives CDR1 LNHDA, CDR2 SQIVND (reference sequence). The CDR3 runs to 13 residues. Trimming took 8 bases from V and 2 from J, leaving 12 bases between them.

This sequence originates from a human donor with Susac syndrome. Sequencing was performed on CD4+ T cells from PBMCs. The chain employs TRBV19 and TRBJ2-5, with D possibly TRBD1 on 5 matching bases. The CDR3 loop is CASSQGGQETQYF. DNA of the CDR3: TGTGCCAGTTCGCAGGGTGGGCAAGAGACCCAGTACTTC.